The T cell receptor beta chain under discussion was sequenced for a study of shared clonotypes between healthy human individuals. The CDR3 length is 13 residues. CDR1 and CDR2 (germline): LGHNA, YSLEER. J gave up 9 bases and V 0 bases, and 2 bases lay outside the gene matches. Profiling relied on immunoSEQ multiplex PCR, and the TCRdb table lists in-frame clones only, not all of them. This sample has 1,500,000 or so clones, with around 98.5% found just once. The sequenced material came from naive CD4+ T cells sorted from blood. The subset is: CD45RA+ positively selected. This chain joins TRBV4-3 and TRBJ1-3; 7 bases map to TRBD1. This TCR was recovered from a man younger than 45 in good health. The CDR3 DNA reads TGCGCCAGCAGCCAAGAGACAGGGAGCACCATATATTTT. It translates to CASSQETGSTIYF.